Listed below are T cell receptor beta chains from one sample, sequenced in a study of blood T cell repertoires in COVID-19. Repertoires were generated with immunoSEQ multiplex PCR, while TCRdb's copy carries only in-frame clones and drops some. The sample holds 210,000 or so clones; around 85% are singletons and the top ten take around 5.5%. Sequenced sample: peripheral blood. The receptors derive from a man over 45 with COVID-19, enrolled during active disease. Both conserved end residues are part of each CDR3. The D gene is left open where the match is weak. A row's size may be missing; if present it is once, few, many or a size class.

D: NA
size: once
V: TRBV7-9
J: TRBJ2-2
DNA: TGTGCCAGCAGCTTTATCTTGACAGGAAACACCGGGGAGCTGTTTTTT
CDR3: CASSFILTGNTGELFF

D: TRBD1
size: few
V: TRBV5-1
J: TRBJ2-7
DNA: TGCGCCAGCAGCGGGGGACAGGGGGCCCACGAGCAGTACTTC
CDR3: CASSGGQGAHEQYF

D: TRBD1
size: NA
V: TRBV6-5
J: TRBJ1-2
DNA: TGTGCCAGCAGTCCCGGACAGGGGGCTGGCTACACCTTC
CDR3: CASSPGQGAGYTF

D: NA
size: NA
V: TRBV6-2/TRBV6-3
J: TRBJ1-1
DNA: TGTGCCAGCAGTTACCTCGTCGGCGGGACTGAAGCTTTCTTT
CDR3: CASSYLVGGTEAFF

D: TRBD2
size: few
V: TRBV29-1
J: TRBJ2-7
DNA: TGCAGCGTCTTTACTAGCGGGGGGGCAGGCGAGCAGTACTTC
CDR3: CSVFTSGGAGEQYF

D: NA
size: NA
V: TRBV24-1
J: TRBJ1-3
DNA: TGTGCCACCAGTGATTTGGAAAAACACGACCCAGGGGAGTTCGGCGCAGGAAACACCATATATTTT
CDR3: CATSDLEKHDPGEFGAGNTIYF

D: NA
size: once
V: TRBV5-4
J: TRBJ1-1
DNA: TGTGCCAGCAGTGAGGGCAGAAACACTGAAGCTTTCTTT
CDR3: CASSEGRNTEAFF

D: NA
size: NA
V: TRBV19
J: TRBJ2-1
DNA: TGTGCCAGTAGTATATACTCCCAGGGGCGGGAGCAGTTCTTC
CDR3: CASSIYSQGREQFF

D: TRBD1
size: NA
V: TRBV9
J: TRBJ1-5
DNA: TGTGCCAGCAGCCCCGGGACAGTCAATCAGCCCCAGCATTTT
CDR3: CASSPGTVNQPQHF

D: NA
size: NA
V: TRBV30
J: TRBJ2-7
DNA: TGTGCCTGGAGTGTAGGGCGGGGTTACGAGCAGTACTTC
CDR3: CAWSVGRGYEQYF

D: NA
size: once
V: TRBV9
J: TRBJ2-5
DNA: TGTGCCAGCGGGGGCAGTGAAGAGACCCAGTACTTC
CDR3: CASGGSEETQYF

D: NA
size: NA
V: TRBV6-2/TRBV6-3
J: TRBJ2-5
DNA: TGTGCCAGCAGCCAGAGACAGACCCAAGAGACCCAGTACTTC
CDR3: CASSQRQTQETQYF

D: NA
size: few
V: TRBV7-9
J: TRBJ1-2
DNA: TGTGCCAGCAGCGCCCAGGGGTATGGCTACACCTTC
CDR3: CASSAQGYGYTF

D: NA
size: NA
V: TRBV4-1
J: TRBJ1-1
DNA: TGCGCCAGCAGGGCGAGGGTGACGGAGAACACTGAAGCTTTCTTT
CDR3: CASRARVTENTEAFF

D: TRBD1
size: few
V: TRBV19
J: TRBJ2-7
DNA: TGTGCCAGTAGTCCCACGGACAGGGGCTACGAGCAGTACTTC
CDR3: CASSPTDRGYEQYF

D: TRBD1
size: NA
V: TRBV5-4
J: TRBJ1-1
DNA: TGTGCCAGCAGCTGGGGACAGTCGAACACTGAAGCTTTCTTT
CDR3: CASSWGQSNTEAFF

D: NA
size: NA
V: TRBV29-1
J: TRBJ1-2
DNA: TGCAGCGTTATGCAGAGGGTAGCCTATGGCTACACCTTC
CDR3: CSVMQRVAYGYTF

D: NA
size: NA
V: TRBV10-3
J: TRBJ1-1
DNA: TGTGCCATCAGTGTAGGGACTTCGAACACTGAAGCTTTCTTT
CDR3: CAISVGTSNTEAFF

D: TRBD1
size: once
V: TRBV12-3/TRBV12-4
J: TRBJ2-7
DNA: TGTGCCAGCAGCCGGGACAGTACCTACGAGCAGTACTTC
CDR3: CASSRDSTYEQYF

D: TRBD1
size: NA
V: TRBV5-4
J: TRBJ1-2
DNA: TGTGCCAGCAGCTTGCCGGGACAGGGGGGCTATGGCTACACCTTC
CDR3: CASSLPGQGGYGYTF

D: TRBD2
size: NA
V: TRBV29-1
J: TRBJ2-5
DNA: TGCAGCGTAAAGCCCGGGACTAGCGGGGGGGAAGAGACCCAGTACTTC
CDR3: CSVKPGTSGGEETQYF

D: TRBD1
size: NA
V: TRBV3-1/TRBV3-2
J: TRBJ1-6
DNA: TGTGCCAGCAGCCAAGGGACAGGGAGAAGCTCCTATAATTCACCCCTCCACTTT
CDR3: CASSQGTGRSSYNSPLHF

D: TRBD2
size: once
V: TRBV6-5
J: TRBJ2-1
DNA: TGTGCCAGCAGTTACTCGGGTCGGGGGGGAAACAATGAGCAGTTCTTC
CDR3: CASSYSGRGGNNEQFF

D: NA
size: NA
V: TRBV2
J: TRBJ1-5
DNA: TGTGCCAGCAGTGACGACAGGTTCTCTCAGCATTTT
CDR3: CASSDDRFSQHF

D: NA
size: NA
V: TRBV7-2
J: TRBJ1-3
DNA: TGTGCCAGCAGCCAGTTCCAGGGTCACACCATATATTTT
CDR3: CASSQFQGHTIYF

D: TRBD2
size: few
V: TRBV7-8
J: TRBJ2-2
DNA: TGTGCCAGCAGCTTACTAGCGGGGGTAGTAAACACCGGGGAGCTGTTTTTT
CDR3: CASSLLAGVVNTGELFF